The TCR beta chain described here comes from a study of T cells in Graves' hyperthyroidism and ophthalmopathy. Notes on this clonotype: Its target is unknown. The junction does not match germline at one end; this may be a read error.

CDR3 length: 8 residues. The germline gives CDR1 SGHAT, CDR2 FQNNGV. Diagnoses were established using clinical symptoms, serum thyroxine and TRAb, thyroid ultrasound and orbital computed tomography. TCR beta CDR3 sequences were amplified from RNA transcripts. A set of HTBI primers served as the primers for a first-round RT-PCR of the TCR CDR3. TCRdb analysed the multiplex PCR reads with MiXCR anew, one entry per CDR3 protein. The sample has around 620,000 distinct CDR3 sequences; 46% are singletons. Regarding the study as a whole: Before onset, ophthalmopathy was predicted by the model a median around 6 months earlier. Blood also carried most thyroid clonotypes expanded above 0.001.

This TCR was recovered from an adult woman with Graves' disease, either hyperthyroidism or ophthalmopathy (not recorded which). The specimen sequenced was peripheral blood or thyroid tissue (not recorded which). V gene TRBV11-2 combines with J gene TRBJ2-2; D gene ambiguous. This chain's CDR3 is CASSKEVF. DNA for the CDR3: TGTGCCAGCAGCAAAGAGGTTTTT.